This T cell receptor beta chain was documented in a study of T-cell memory formation after mild COVID-19. The TCR alpha and TCR beta cDNA libraries, bearing sample barcodes and UMIs, were generated by 5'RACE using constant-segment primers. Each CDR3 protein is one row after TCRdb ran MiXCR on the 5' RACE reads. The repertoire includes a few hundred thousand distinct CDR3 sequences, 13% to 15% of them detected once, and approximately 22% sits in the top ten. This clonotype occurred a few times. The antigen is undetermined. The study's findings and limits: From day 15 to 85, contracting clones were balanced between CD4 and CD8, whereas later expanders leaned toward CD4+.

The V gene's germline CDR1 is SGHRS and CDR2 YFSETQ. This CDR3 contains 13 residues. Between the trimmed V and J ends, which lost 6 bases and 1 base, there was a span of 10 bases. V usage is TRBV5-1 and J usage is TRBJ1-1; weak D call: TRBD1 (5 bases). Sequencing was performed on PBMCs or a T cell subset sorted from them (not recorded which). This TCR came from a man younger than 30 who had mild COVID-19 (a few samples of this study predate the infection). Cell type and time point are not known. The CDR3 nucleotides read TGCGCCAGCAAGTGGGGCGGGAACACTGAAGCTTTCTTT. Encoded protein: CASKWGGNTEAFF.